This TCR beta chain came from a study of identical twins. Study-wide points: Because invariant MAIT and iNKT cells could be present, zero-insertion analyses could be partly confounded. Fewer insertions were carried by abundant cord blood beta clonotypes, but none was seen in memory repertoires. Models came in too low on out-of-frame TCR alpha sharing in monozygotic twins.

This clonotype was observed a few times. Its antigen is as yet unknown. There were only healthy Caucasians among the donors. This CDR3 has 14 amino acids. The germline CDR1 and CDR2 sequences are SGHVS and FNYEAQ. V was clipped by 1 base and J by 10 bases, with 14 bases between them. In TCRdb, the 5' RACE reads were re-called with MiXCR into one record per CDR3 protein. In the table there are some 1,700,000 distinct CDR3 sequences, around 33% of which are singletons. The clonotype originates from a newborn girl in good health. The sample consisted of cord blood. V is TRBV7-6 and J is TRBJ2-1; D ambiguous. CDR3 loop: CASSLENRVGEQFF. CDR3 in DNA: TGTGCCAGCAGCTTAGAGAACAGAGTGGGCGAGCAGTTCTTC. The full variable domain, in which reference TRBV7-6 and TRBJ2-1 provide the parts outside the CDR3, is GAGVSQSPRYKVTKRGQDVALRCDPISGHVSLYWYRQALGQGPEFLTYFNYEAQQDKSGLPNDRFSAERPEGSISTLTIQRTEQRDSAMYRCASSLENRVGEQFFGPGTRLTVL.